This T cell receptor beta chain was identified in a study of patients and donors after allogeneic stem cell transplantation. TCRdb re-derived calls from the RT-PCR reads in MiXCR, one entry per CDR3 protein. This sample has over 130,000 distinct CDR3 sequences; roughly 35% occur once, and the top ten carry around 50%. CDR1 MGHRA and CDR2 YSYEKL come from the germline V gene. Trimming at V came to 1 base and at J to 4 bases, leaving 15 bases not matched to a gene. The CDR3 runs to 18 residues. The specimen sequenced was blood, either unsorted or a sorted T cell fraction (not recorded which). The sequence was collected from a human donor who was either an allogeneic HSCT recipient or a stem cell or donor lymphocyte infusion donor (not recorded which). It is not recorded whose cells these are; they may come from a transplant donor. The gene calls are TRBV4-1 and TRBJ1-1, with 7 bases identical to TRBD1. DNA for the CDR3: TGCGCCAGCAGCCAAGGGGCGATACAGGGGCGAATTCTCACTGAAGCTTTCTTT. This sequence encodes CASSQGAIQGRILTEAFF.